Sequencing of this T cell receptor beta chain was carried out in a study of T cells in Graves' hyperthyroidism and ophthalmopathy. Study results and limitations: The majority of expanded thyroid clonotypes above 0.001 also appeared in blood.

TCR beta CDR3 sequences were amplified from RNA transcripts. TCR CDR3 regions were first amplified by RT-PCR with HTBI primers. TCRdb called the multiplex PCR reads again in MiXCR, with one record for every CDR3 protein. This repertoire shows hundreds of thousands of distinct CDR3 sequences, 46% found once; its top ten account for about 7.8%. Comments on this clonotype: Its antigen remains unidentified.

Among the patients, aged 18 to 65, hyperthyroidism was newly diagnosed and had lasted under 2 months. Diagnosis relied on clinical symptoms, serum thyroxine and TRAb, thyroid ultrasound and orbital computed tomography. The source of this sequence is a woman younger than 35 with Graves' hyperthyroidism. The sequenced sample was peripheral blood or thyroid tissue (not recorded which).

The CDR3 protein is CSAGRSTDGYTF. The CDR3 bases are TGCAGCGCCGGACGGTCAACCGATGGCTACACCTTC. V gene TRBV29-1 combines with J gene TRBJ1-2, with D unresolved. The CDR3 has 12 residues. Trimming took 7 bases from V and 6 from J, leaving 15 bases between them. CDR1 and CDR2 (germline): SQVTM, ANQGSEA.